These 13 T cell receptor beta chains share one sample of origin, sequenced in a study of neoadjuvant anti-PD-1 for oral cavity cancer. The time point is: after neoadjuvant nivolumab, at surgical resection. Assay used: immunoSEQ multiplex PCR; TCRdb lists only in-frame clones, some missing. The profile shows about 24,000 clones, roughly 29% of them singletons. The sample in question was tumor tissue, obtained after nivolumab (anti-PD-1) treatment. Receptors originate from a person aged 35-79 years with oral cavity squamous cell carcinoma.

This clone appeared a few times. This sequence joins TRBV9 and TRBJ2-1; no definite D call. The germline V gene has CDR1 SGDLS and CDR2 YYNGEE. The CDR3 runs to 17 residues. V lost 3 bases and J lost 3, with 19 bases in between. DNA for the CDR3: TGTGCCAGCAGCGACTCCCAGTCCCAAACGCTCTACAATGAGCAGTTCTTC. Protein: CASSDSQSQTLYNEQFF.

By its share, this clone is medium-sized. The chain couples TRBV29-1 to TRBJ1-1; TRBD1 is a possible D gene (5 bases). Germline values: CDR1 SQVTM, CDR2 ANQGSEA. This CDR3 comprises 13 residues. Trimming took off 7 bases at V and 1 base at J, with 13 bases between the two ends. The CDR3 DNA reads as TGCAGCGCCGTCTCAGACAGGAACACTGAAGCTTTCTTT. Translating it yields CSAVSDRNTEAFF.

The J gene is TRBJ1-1, the V gene TRBV6-5; unclear D gene. The CDR3 loop spans 11 amino acids. The V gene's germline CDR1 is MNHEY and CDR2 SVGAGI. Trimming left V 2 bases short and J 11 bases short, with 9 bases between. In DNA, the CDR3 is TGTGCCAGCAGTTACCTAGGCAGGGCTTTCTTT. Its translation: CASSYLGRAFF.

The chain recombines TRBV6-1 with TRBJ1-4; 7 nucleotides align to TRBD1. Germline trimming cut 4 bases from V and 5 bases from J; bases unmatched to any gene: 10. The CDR3 covers 16 residues. CDR1 MNHNS and CDR2 SASEGT come from the germline V gene. The CDR3 here is CASSVPWTGRNEKLFF. CDR3 sequence (DNA): TGTGCCAGCAGTGTCCCGTGGACAGGCCGGAATGAAAAACTGTTTTTT.

The chain couples TRBV28 to TRBJ1-1; D gene ambiguous. Trimming pared 6 bases from V and 0 bases from J, leaving 11 bases between. Germline V gives CDR1 MDHEN, CDR2 SYDVKM. CDR3 length equals 14 residues. CDR3 DNA: TGTGCCAGCAGCCTCCATCAGGTGAACACTGAAGCTTTCTTT. This translates into CASSLHQVNTEAFF.

This clone was seen ten or more times. The rearrangement links TRBV19 to TRBJ1-1, with 11 nucleotides matching TRBD1. Germline CDR1 LNHDA, CDR2 SQIVND (reference sequence). J gave up 4 bases and V 6 bases, and 7 bases lay outside the gene matches. The CDR3 is 15 amino acids. The CDR3 reads CASSAKDRGRTEAFF. The CDR3 DNA is TGTGCCAGTAGCGCAAAGGACAGGGGGCGCACTGAAGCTTTCTTT. Filled out from reference TRBV19 and TRBJ1-1, the complete variable domain reads DGGITQSPKYLFRKEGQNVTLSCEQNLNHDAMYWYRQDPGQGLRLIYYSQIVNDFQKGDIAEGYSVSREKKESFPLTVTSAQKNPTAFYLCASSAKDRGRTEAFFGQGTRLTVV.

This clone has more than one count but fewer than ten. V is TRBV4-1 and J is TRBJ1-5; 8 nucleotides align to TRBD1. The germline gives CDR1 MGHRA, CDR2 YSYEKL. J was trimmed by 6 bases and V by 0 bases; bases with no gene match: 4. CDR3 length equals 15 residues. As DNA, the CDR3 is TGCGCCAGCAGCCAAGACAGGGGGCAAGCTCAGCCCCAGCATTTT. Encoded protein: CASSQDRGQAQPQHF.

This clone occurred a few times. The rearrangement uses TRBV18 and TRBJ2-6; D gene unclear. The V gene's germline CDR1 is KGHSH and CDR2 LQKENI. The CDR3 sequence is 15 residues long. V lost 2 bases and J lost 0, with 5 bases in between. CDR3 sequence: CASSPSSSGANVLTF. The CDR3 DNA follows: TGTGCCAGCTCACCATCGAGCTCTGGGGCCAACGTCCTGACTTTC.

This clone turned up a few times. The rearrangement uses TRBV27 and TRBJ1-2, with D possibly being TRBD1 (5 bases). The CDR3 covers 15 residues. Germline V gene lookup returns CDR1 MNHEY and CDR2 SMNVEV (reference sequence). V gave up 7 bases and J gave up 4 bases, with 19 bases separating them. For the CDR3, the DNA is TGTGCCAGCATGGGCGTGGGGGTTAACCCCTATGGCTACACCTTC. Its translation is CASMGVGVNPYGYTF.

This clone was counted only a few times. The V and J genes are TRBV7-9 and TRBJ1-3; D remains ambiguous. The ends were cut back, 1 base at V and 0 bases at J, with 4 bases in the middle. Germline V CDR1 and CDR2: SEHNR, FQNEAQ (reference sequence). The CDR3 totals 14 residues. Written as DNA, the CDR3 is TGTGCCAGCAGCTTAGACAGCTCTGGAAACACCATATATTTT. As protein: CASSLDSSGNTIYF.

As DNA, the CDR3 is TGTGCCACCAGCAGAGTAGGTCGGGGCCGCTCCTACAATGAGCAGTTCTTC. Translating it yields CATSRVGRGRSYNEQFF. The chain joins TRBV15 to TRBJ2-1, with D tentatively TRBD1 or TRBD2 (5 bases each). This CDR3 has 17 residues. V lost 1 base to trimming and J lost 0 bases, with 13 bases between them. Germline lookup yields CDR1 LNHNV and CDR2 YYDKDF (reference sequence). The variable domain in full, with the rest retrieved from reference TRBV15 and TRBJ2-1, is DAMVIQNPRYQVTQFGKPVTLSCSQTLNHNVMYWYQQKSSQAPKLLFHYYDKDFNNEADTPDNFQSRRPNTSFCFLDIRSPGLGDTAMYLCATSRVGRGRSYNEQFFGPGTRLTVL.

This chain uses TRBV15 with TRBJ2-3; D is uncertain. The CDR3 length is 14 residues. The V gene's germline CDR1 is LNHNV and CDR2 YYDKDF (reference sequence). V lost 1 base and J 4 bases, leaving 9 bases between the germline ends. CDR3 coding DNA: TGTGCCACCAGCAGAGTGGGCAGTCCAGATACGCAGTATTTT. Translating gives CATSRVGSPDTQYF.

This clone has a handful of counts. The chain employs TRBV28 and TRBJ1-2; no clear D. The germline V gene encodes CDR1 MDHEN and CDR2 SYDVKM. The length of the CDR3 is 14 residues. Trimming pared 7 bases from V and 3 bases from J, leaving 15 bases between. The CDR3 bases are TGTGCCAGCACTCCCAGCGGAAAGGACTATGGCTACACCTTC. Its translation is CASTPSGKDYGYTF.